These T cell receptor beta chains were read from a single sample in a study of cytomegalovirus exposure and HLA in healthy donors. TCRdb's copy holds only in-frame clones and misses some; the assay was immunoSEQ multiplex PCR. This table holds more than 150,000 clones, roughly 84% found once. Sample: PBMCs. The receptors stem from a boy between 5 and 17 years old in good health and CMV-seronegative. Both conserved end residues are part of each CDR3. The order of the fields is D gene, V gene, CDR3 length, clone size, J gene, CDR3 DNA, CDR3 protein. A D gene is named only where the DNA matches it firmly. Rows give clone size only sometimes, using once, few, many, or a class for an expanded clone.

D gene: TRBD1
V gene: TRBV27
CDR3 length: 17
clone size: .
J gene: TRBJ1-4
CDR3 DNA: TGTGCCAGCAGTTTATATGGGACAGGGGGATTCAAGGAAAAACTGTTTTTT
CDR3 protein: CASSLYGTGGFKEKLFF

D gene: TRBD1
V gene: TRBV7-2
CDR3 length: 13
clone size: .
J gene: TRBJ1-5
CDR3 DNA: TGTGCCAGCAGCTCCAGGGGGCATCAGCCCCAGCATTTT
CDR3 protein: CASSSRGHQPQHF

D gene: .
V gene: TRBV27
CDR3 length: 13
clone size: .
J gene: TRBJ2-5
CDR3 DNA: TGTGCCAGCAGTTTGTCCAGGGGTGAGACCCAGTACTTC
CDR3 protein: CASSLSRGETQYF

D gene: TRBD2
V gene: TRBV6-6
CDR3 length: 14
clone size: .
J gene: TRBJ2-1
CDR3 DNA: TGTGCCAGCAAGCTAGCGGGAGTAGGTGGTGAGCAGTTCTTC
CDR3 protein: CASKLAGVGGEQFF

D gene: .
V gene: TRBV29-1
CDR3 length: 14
clone size: .
J gene: TRBJ2-5
CDR3 DNA: TGCAGCGTTGTGTCGGTCCCAAGAGGGGAGACCCAGTACTTC
CDR3 protein: CSVVSVPRGETQYF

D gene: TRBD1
V gene: TRBV5-6
CDR3 length: 15
clone size: .
J gene: TRBJ1-1
CDR3 DNA: TGTGCCAGCAGCTTGGCCGGGACAGGGGACACTGAAGCTTTCTTT
CDR3 protein: CASSLAGTGDTEAFF

D gene: TRBD2
V gene: TRBV19
CDR3 length: 15
clone size: .
J gene: TRBJ2-7
CDR3 DNA: TGTGCCAGTAGTATCTCGCTAGCGGAGGCCTACGAGCAGTACTTC
CDR3 protein: CASSISLAEAYEQYF

D gene: TRBD2
V gene: TRBV7-2
CDR3 length: 16
clone size: .
J gene: TRBJ2-5
CDR3 DNA: TGTGCCAGCAGCTTAGAGGTAGCGGGGGCCCAAGAGACCCAGTACTTC
CDR3 protein: CASSLEVAGAQETQYF

D gene: .
V gene: TRBV10-1
CDR3 length: 12
clone size: .
J gene: TRBJ2-1
CDR3 DNA: TGCGCCAGCGGCAGGGCCAGGGGTGAGCAGTTCTTC
CDR3 protein: CASGRARGEQFF

D gene: TRBD1
V gene: TRBV10-3
CDR3 length: 17
clone size: .
J gene: TRBJ2-6
CDR3 DNA: TGTGCCATCAAGGACAGGGAGATTTCCTCTGGGGCCAACGTCCTGACTTTC
CDR3 protein: CAIKDREISSGANVLTF

D gene: .
V gene: TRBV1
CDR3 length: 15
clone size: .
J gene: TRBJ1-2
CDR3 DNA: TGCACCAGCCCCTTCGGGCGGGAGCGGAACTATGGCTACACCTTC
CDR3 protein: CTSPFGRERNYGYTF

D gene: .
V gene: TRBV9
CDR3 length: 13
clone size: .
J gene: TRBJ1-1
CDR3 DNA: TGTGCCAGCACTCGCAGGCAGAACACTGAAGCTTTCTTT
CDR3 protein: CASTRRQNTEAFF

D gene: .
V gene: TRBV5-1
CDR3 length: 15
clone size: once
J gene: TRBJ2-7
CDR3 DNA: TGCGCCAGCAGCGTGGACAGCCCAAGCTCCTACGAGCAGTACTTC
CDR3 protein: CASSVDSPSSYEQYF

D gene: TRBD2
V gene: TRBV19
CDR3 length: 17
clone size: .
J gene: TRBJ2-1
CDR3 DNA: TGTGCCAGTAGTATACCTAGCGGGAGACCCTCCTACAATGAGCAGTTCTTC
CDR3 protein: CASSIPSGRPSYNEQFF

D gene: .
V gene: TRBV9
CDR3 length: 13
clone size: once
J gene: TRBJ2-7
CDR3 DNA: TGTGCCAGCAGCCCCCCGAGCTCCTACGAGCAGTACTTC
CDR3 protein: CASSPPSSYEQYF

D gene: TRBD2
V gene: TRBV14
CDR3 length: 18
clone size: few
J gene: TRBJ2-5
CDR3 DNA: TGTGCCAGCAGCCAGATCCCAATACTAGCGGGAAGAAAAGAGACCCAGTACTTC
CDR3 protein: CASSQIPILAGRKETQYF

D gene: .
V gene: TRBV7-8
CDR3 length: 15
clone size: .
J gene: TRBJ1-6
CDR3 DNA: TGTGCCAGCAGCCAGGGGTCCTCCTATAATTCACCCCTCCACTTT
CDR3 protein: CASSQGSSYNSPLHF

D gene: .
V gene: TRBV9
CDR3 length: 14
clone size: .
J gene: TRBJ2-1
CDR3 DNA: TGTGCCAGCAGCCCAATCCTCCGGGAAGGTGAGCAGTTCTTC
CDR3 protein: CASSPILREGEQFF

D gene: .
V gene: TRBV6-1
CDR3 length: 14
clone size: .
J gene: TRBJ1-2
CDR3 DNA: TGTGCCAGCTCTCCCTTGGGAGGGGGCTATGGCTACACCTTC
CDR3 protein: CASSPLGGGYGYTF